This passage covers 18 T cell receptor beta chains from one sample sequenced in a study of T cells in localized non-small cell lung cancer (dated by TCRdb to 2019 to 2021). Library generation was performed with the immunoSEQ multiplex PCR assay. TCRdb took this table from immuneACCESS and kept in-frame rearrangements with V and J called. Such tables lack part of the clones; where checked against another copy, unresolved V genes explain under half of the gap, and the rest is unexplained. The sample includes 35,000 to 45,000 clones, with about 88% observed a single time. The ten largest make up roughly 7.7% of the sample. The sample consisted of peripheral blood, taken before any cancer treatment. The receptors here all came from a woman between 18 and 55 years old with stage III lung adenocarcinoma.

This chain uses TRBV19 with TRBJ2-5, with D uncertain. The CDR3 is 17 residues long. Germline V CDR1 and CDR2: LNHDA, SQIVND (reference sequence). V dropped 3 bases and J dropped 5 bases, with 22 bases sitting between them. CDR3 sequence reads: CASSIGFGGRLRETQYF. Here the CDR3 DNA reads TGTGCCAGTAGTATCGGATTCGGCGGACGCTTGCGGGAGACCCAGTACTTC.

This chain connects TRBV4-1 to TRBJ2-2; D remains unclear. Germline loops: CDR1 MGHRA, CDR2 YSYEKL. The V and J ends lost 1 base and 4 bases respectively, with 13 bases between them. The CDR3 is made up of 16 amino acids. CDR3: CASSQVAQRGTGELFF. The CDR3 DNA reads as TGCGCCAGCAGCCAAGTGGCCCAGCGAGGCACCGGGGAGCTGTTTTTT.

V is TRBV7-9 and J is TRBJ1-2; D possibly corresponds to TRBD1 (6 bases). Per germline, CDR1 SEHNR and CDR2 FQNEAQ (reference sequence). Trimming took off 6 bases at V and 5 bases at J, with 13 bases between the two ends. This CDR3 comprises 13 residues. CDR3 DNA: TGTGCCAGCAGACAGGGCCAAGGGTATGGCTACACCTTC. Translation gives CASRQGQGYGYTF. The full variable domain, rest sourced from reference TRBV7-9 and TRBJ1-2, is DTGVSQNPRHKITKRGQNVTFRCDPISEHNRLYWYRQTLGQGPEFLTYFQNEAQLEKSRLLSDRFSAERPKGSFSTLEIQRTEQGDSAMYLCASRQGQGYGYTFGSGTRLTVV.

The chain links TRBV5-3 to TRBJ2-1; 9 bases align to TRBD1. TRBV5-3 counts as an open reading frame of uncertain function. With 1 base clipped from V and 9 bases from J, the junction kept 8 bases outside the gene matches. The CDR3 runs 15 residues. The CDR3 DNA is TGTGCCAGAAGCTTGACGGGACAGGGATCGCCTGAGCAGTTCTTC. Translating it yields CARSLTGQGSPEQFF.

The CDR3 here is CASSRLNQPQHF. CDR3 DNA sequence: TGTGCCAGCAGCAGGCTCAATCAGCCCCAGCATTTT. The J gene is TRBJ1-5, the V gene TRBV2, with D unclear. This CDR3 comprises 12 residues. The V end lost 6 bases, the J end lost 3 bases, and 6 bases lay between the germline ends. CDR1 is SNHLY, CDR2 FYNNEI, per germline. Full variable domain (rest looked up from reference TRBV2 and TRBJ1-5): EPEVTQTPSHQVTQMGQEVILRCVPISNHLYFYWYRQILGQKVEFLVSFYNNEISEKSEIFDDQFSVERPDGSNFTLKIRSTKLEDSAMYFCASSRLNQPQHFGDGTRLSIL.

This chain links TRBV30 with TRBJ2-3, with D unresolved. With 2 bases removed from V and 1 base from J, the gap between germline ends came to 7 bases. In germline, CDR1 is GTSNPN, CDR2 SVGIG (reference sequence). The length of the CDR3 is 13 residues. CDR3 region: CAWSLTRTDTQYF. Written as DNA, the CDR3 is TGTGCCTGGAGTCTAACCCGCACAGATACGCAGTATTTT.

The chain recombines TRBV30 with TRBJ2-5, with 9 bases identical to TRBD1. V lost 7 bases to trimming and J lost 0 bases; unmatched junction nucleotides: 9. CDR3 length: 15 amino acids. Germline CDR1 is GTSNPN and CDR2 is SVGIG (reference sequence). The CDR3 nucleotides read TGTGCCTACTATGGGAGGGACAGGGACCAAGAGACCCAGTACTTC. It is translated as CAYYGRDRDQETQYF. The full variable domain, rest sourced from reference TRBV30 and TRBJ2-5, is SQTIHQWPATLVQPVGSPLSLECTVEGTSNPNLYWYRQAAGRGLQLLFYSVGIGQISSEVPQNLSASRPQDRQFILSSKKLLLSDSGFYLCAYYGRDRDQETQYFGPGTRLLVL.

The chain is built from TRBV5-4 and TRBJ1-2; a weak D match, TRBD1 (6 bases). CDR1 and CDR2 (germline): SGHNT, YYREEE (reference sequence). The germline V and J ends were trimmed by 7 bases and 5 bases, with 21 bases remaining between them. CDR3 length equals 15 residues. The CDR3 loop reads CASRAMGGREYGYTF. CDR3 DNA: TGTGCCAGCCGAGCTATGGGGGGCCGGGAGTATGGCTACACCTTC.

The CDR3 reads CASSIEGGQPFEKLFF. The CDR3 region has the DNA TGTGCCAGTAGTATAGAGGGGGGACAGCCTTTCGAAAAACTGTTTTTT. This chain joins TRBV19 and TRBJ1-4; 7 positions match TRBD1. This CDR3 is built from 16 residues. V gave up 0 bases and J gave up 8 bases; unmatched junction bases: 9. CDR1 is LNHDA and CDR2 is SQIVND in the germline V gene (reference sequence).

This sequence joins TRBV5-1 and TRBJ2-1; perhaps D is TRBD1 or TRBD2 (5 bases each). CDR3 length: 14 amino acids. The V end was cut by 3 bases, the J end by 4 bases, with 11 bases between. CDR1 is SGHRS and CDR2 is YFSETQ in the germline V gene. DNA of the CDR3: TGCGCCAGCAGCTACGGGACCGAATACAATGAGCAGTTCTTC. Amino acids: CASSYGTEYNEQFF.

Only one count was recorded for this clone. The rearrangement joins TRBV18 to TRBJ2-7; tentatively, D is TRBD1 (6 bases). CDR1 and CDR2 from the germline V gene are KGHSH and LQKENI. CDR3 length: 18 amino acids. The V gene lost 4 bases and the J gene lost 4 bases, with 26 bases spanning the gap. The CDR3 loop reads CASSLQGTASSLPYEQYF. The CDR3, as DNA: TGTGCCAGCTCACTCCAGGGGACGGCGTCATCTTTGCCATACGAGCAGTACTTC.

The genes are TRBV14 and TRBJ2-1; 9 nucleotides align to TRBD1. The germline gives CDR1 SGHDN, CDR2 FVKESK. The length of the CDR3 is 15 residues. The V gene end was trimmed by 4 bases and the J gene end by 6 bases; junction bases not matched to a gene: 7. DNA for the CDR3: TGTGCCAGCAGCCCACCCGGGACAGGGCCCAATGAGCAGTTCTTC. This codes for CASSPPGTGPNEQFF.

This sequence joins TRBV6-4 and TRBJ2-3; weak D call: TRBD2 (5 bases). CDR1 is MRHNA and CDR2 is SNTAGT in the germline V gene. CDR3 length equals 24 residues. With 0 bases removed from V and 0 bases from J, the gap between germline ends came to 34 bases. CDR3 loop: CASSDSIFPGPVAVGGLSTDTQYF. In DNA, the CDR3 is TGTGCCAGCAGTGACTCGATTTTCCCCGGGCCCGTAGCCGTTGGAGGACTTAGCACAGATACGCAGTATTTT.

The chain couples TRBV5-4 to TRBJ2-7; D unresolved. Looked up from germline, CDR1 is SGHNT and CDR2 is YYREEE (reference sequence). This CDR3 comprises 15 residues. The V end was cut by 0 bases, the J end by 0 bases, with 10 bases between. For the CDR3, the DNA is TGTGCCAGCAGCTTGGAAGGGCGGAGCTCCTACGAGCAGTACTTC. As protein: CASSLEGRSSYEQYF.

The chain has TRBV5-1 and TRBJ1-1; D unresolved. The germline CDR1 and CDR2 sequences are SGHRS and YFSETQ. Trimming left V 3 bases short and J 1 base short, with 1 base between. This CDR3 is 11 amino acids long. CDR3 sequence reads: CASSSNTEAFF. In DNA, the CDR3 is TGCGCCAGCAGCTCGAACACTGAAGCTTTCTTT.

V gene TRBV5-6 combines with J gene TRBJ2-4; D is perhaps TRBD1 (7 bases). Germline V gives CDR1 SGHDT, CDR2 YYEEEE. Between the trimmed V and J ends, which lost 1 base and 6 bases, there was a span of 14 bases. The CDR3 has 15 amino acids. This chain's CDR3 is CASSLPGGSTNIQYF. CDR3 nucleotide sequence: TGTGCCAGCAGCTTGCCAGGGGGGTCAACAAACATTCAGTACTTC.

J is TRBJ2-7 and V is TRBV6-6; D is undetermined. CDR3 length equals 14 residues. The V gene's germline CDR1 is MNHNY and CDR2 SVGAGI (reference sequence). V was trimmed by 4 bases and J by 2 bases, leaving 12 bases between them. The CDR3 reads CASSLFGGPYEQYF. CDR3 in DNA: TGTGCCAGCAGTTTATTCGGTGGACCCTACGAGCAGTACTTC.

The rearrangement links TRBV6-1 to TRBJ1-1, with D uncertain. The V gene lost 1 base and the J gene lost 0 bases, with 9 bases spanning the gap. CDR1 is MNHNS, CDR2 SASEGT, per germline. This CDR3 is built from 15 residues. CDR3 region: CASSEGPNLNTEAFF. In DNA, the CDR3 is TGTGCCAGCAGTGAAGGGCCAAACCTGAACACTGAAGCTTTCTTT.